This TCR beta chain derives from a study of blood T cell repertoires in COVID-19. Germline values: CDR1 SGDLS, CDR2 YYNGEE. The CDR3 extends over 14 amino acids. Trimming took 3 bases from V and 6 from J, leaving 16 bases between them. Assay used: immunoSEQ multiplex PCR; TCRdb lists only in-frame clones, some missing. The sample holds about 400,000 clones; roughly 90% are singletons and the top ten take 2.5% to 3.5%. Recovery among Cohort 3 donors was established by two negative PCRs, clearance, or symptom resolution. The TCR sequence derives from a woman aged 25-40 years who had recovered from COVID-19. Material for sequencing was PBMCs or T cells enriched from blood (not recorded which). The rearrangement uses TRBV9 and TRBJ2-7; TRBD2 is a possible D gene (5 bases). DNA of the CDR3: TGTGCCAGCAGCGGTCTAGCCTACTGGGGCGAGCAGTACTTC. Amino acids: CASSGLAYWGEQYF.